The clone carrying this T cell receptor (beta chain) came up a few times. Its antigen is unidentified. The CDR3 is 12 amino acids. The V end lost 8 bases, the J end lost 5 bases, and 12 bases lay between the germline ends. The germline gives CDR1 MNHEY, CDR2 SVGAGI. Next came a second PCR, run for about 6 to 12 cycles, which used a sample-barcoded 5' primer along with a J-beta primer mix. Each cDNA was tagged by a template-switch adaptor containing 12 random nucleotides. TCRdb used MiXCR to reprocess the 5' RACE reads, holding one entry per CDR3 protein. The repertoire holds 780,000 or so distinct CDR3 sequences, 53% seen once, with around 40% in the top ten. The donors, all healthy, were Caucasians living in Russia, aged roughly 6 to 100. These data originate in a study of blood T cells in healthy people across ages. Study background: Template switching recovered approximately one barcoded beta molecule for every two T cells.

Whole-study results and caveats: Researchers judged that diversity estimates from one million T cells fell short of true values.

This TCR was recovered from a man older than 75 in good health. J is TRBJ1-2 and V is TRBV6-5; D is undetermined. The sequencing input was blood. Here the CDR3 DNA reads TGTGCCAGCGCCCCCCCCGGTTATGGCTACACCTTC. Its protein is CASAPPGYGYTF.